The entry below describes one TCR beta chain. Its antigen is unknown. No much larger clonotype is one base removed from it; base qualities were not supplied. The cohort comprised 710 or so healthy bone marrow donors. At the time of sampling, all cohort members were nominally healthy, though unrecorded immune exposures were likely present. The donor tested CMV seronegative and was one of the 352 seronegative cohort members. A peripheral blood sample was provided by each donor, and peripheral blood mononuclear cells were used for TCR beta sequencing. Genomic DNA was extracted from the blood cell samples with the Qiagen DNeasy Blood Extraction Kit. The data originate from a study of cytomegalovirus exposure and HLA in healthy donors (TCRdb year 2017). Study-level background: According to an earlier analysis of a few hundred of the donors, about 190 million T cells yielded 90 million to 140 million unique TCR beta sequences and around 280 Gb of sequence data. Besides the first cohort of roughly 640 subjects, a separate validation cohort made up of 120 different subjects was used. Among 398 genotyped donors of the cohort, an average of around 240,000 unique TCR beta nucleotide sequences were sequenced per donor, 15% to 20% of them non-productive. The study aimed to test whether cataloging public T cell receptors could reveal signatures of past pathogen exposure. The number of typed donors differed by locus: 629-630 for A, B, C, DRB1 and DQB1; approximately 520 for DQA1; 606 for DPA1; and roughly 450 for DPB1. Four or five DR-DQ haplotypes were handled as single units for association and clustering because linkage in the cohort was strong. Of the roughly 390 genotyped donors, 65% to 90% fell in the genetic ancestry cluster associated with self-reported Caucasian donors. The study combined high-throughput TCR immunosequencing, statistical association of individual TCRs with disease status, and machine learning to predict cytomegalovirus infection status. To study patterns of TCR occurrence, a later analysis re-analyzed previously published TCR beta repertoires from 666 donors and added high-resolution HLA genotyping. To decide whether each TCR beta V gene segment behaved as functional or pseudogenic, an earlier analysis of fewer than 750 of the donors relied on high-throughput TCR beta sequencing. Around 320 gigabases of sequencing data and around 87 million unique TCR sequences were included in an early release covering around 650 HLA-typed donors. Genome-wide SNP genotypes for about 60% of the 666 donors were used in a later genetic analysis, which treated that subset as a discovery cohort. HLA typing included class I and class II loci at four-digit resolution. Rather than using new phenotypic data, the later analysis identified candidate immune exposures from TCR beta sequences and from how often those sequences occurred across donors. All discovery cohort repertoires had been generated using a single sequencing platform. The study used immunosequencing to profile the T cell repertoires of approximately 690 subjects and linked those repertoires to cytomegalovirus serostatus. Donor age, sex, ethnicity and CMV serostatus were collected together with the repertoire data.

Library generation was performed with the immunoSEQ multiplex PCR assay. For the multiplex PCR, a mixture combining 60 forward primers for TCR Vbeta segments and 13 reverse primers for TCR Jbeta segments was used. Amplification of the CDR3 region of rearranged TCR beta genes was performed with a multiplex PCR assay on genomic DNA. The amplified TCR beta libraries were sequenced on the Illumina HiSeq System as 87-base-pair reads. For the original study's pipeline: A later analysis tallied about 77 million unique TCR beta chains across the 666 repertoires, and around 12 million of those chains were shared by two or more donors. To remove PCR and sequencing errors, raw reads were error-corrected and collapsed into unique sequences using a nearest-neighbor algorithm that merged closely related sequences. CDR3 sequences were aligned to IMGT reference sequences to assign V, D and J gene segments. Each retained sequence needed at least a six-nucleotide match to both a V gene segment and a J gene segment. Rearrangements were called productive when the CDR3 lacked stop codons and stayed in frame with V and J; all others were non-productive. Following IMGT convention, CDR3 was defined as the stretch from the second conserved V-encoded cysteine to the conserved J-encoded phenylalanine. The earlier analysis of about 610 of the donors excluded sequences that lacked an unambiguous match to a single V gene segment. An earlier analysis of 450 to 650 of the donors called V segments functional above 56.7% productive rearrangements and segregating when the between-donor standard deviation exceeded 5%. A statistical classification framework was built to diagnose cytomegalovirus status from the catalog of TCR beta chain sequences. V and J gene assignment, in a later analysis, came from comparing TCR nucleotide sequences with IMGT/GENE-DB human TR gene sequences. The TCRdist pipeline was used in a later analysis to assign CDR3 sequences and most-parsimonious VDJ recombination scenarios. In a later analysis, each TCR beta chain was defined by its CDR3 amino acid sequence together with its V-gene family, and reads without a unique V-gene family were excluded. A later analysis removed nearly 600 highly shared, low-generation-probability nucleotide sequences to deal with suspected cross-contamination and a sequencing artifact. In a later analysis, a clonal expansion index for each public chain was calculated from normalized within-repertoire ranks of inferred template counts. In a later analysis, generation probabilities were computed with a VDJ recombination model fitted to out-of-frame rearrangements, and the resulting probabilities were checked against IGoR. In a later analysis, hypergeometric tests were used to score TCR-TCR, TCR-HLA and TCR-CMV co-occurrence, with a repertoire-size bias correction applied to TCR pairs. False discovery rates were estimated in a later analysis by permuting HLA or CMV assignments 20 times. A later analysis grouped co-occurring TCRs with DBSCAN, adding TCRdist sequence similarity when clustering within HLA-allele-positive subsets. For co-occurrence clustering, repertoires with fewer than 30,000 or more than 120,000 public chains were excluded, along with five or six repertoires with anomalous nucleotide sharing. In TCRdb, the immuneACCESS table is reduced to in-frame sequences with V and J assigned. These tables do not hold every clone; where another copy was compared, an unresolved V gene accounts for under half, and the others remain unexplained. V, J and clone size were drawn from that table, and D and trimming were deduced from the DNA. The sample table lists 130,000 or so clones, about 82% of them with a count of one. The ten top clones hold around 5% of the sample.

Overall results and qualifications from the work: In vitro tests confirmed that three of the cytomegalovirus-associated TCR beta chains recognize cytomegalovirus antigens. In a later analysis, HLA-associated TCR beta chains showed more clonal expansion and lower generation probabilities than non-associated chains that were equally common. Specific HLA alleles were associated with roughly 17,000 TCR beta sequences at a false discovery rate of 0.05 in a later analysis. A further reported finding was that TCR beta sequences accurately predicted the HLA-A and HLA-B alleles for most subjects in the first cohort. CMV serostatus was the only immune exposure information available for the cohort. Correlated functional status among segregating V segments might be attributable to linkage disequilibrium, but an unknown experimental factor could not be ruled out. This cohort had only TCR beta chains sequenced, and the lack of alpha or paired-chain data limited which features could be detected. Broadly in line with IMGT annotations, most TCR beta V segments showed up in productive rearrangements about 87% or about 30% of the time in an earlier analysis of some 590 of the donors. The sequencing pipeline was judged likely to have produced a cluster of highly shared sequence variants as a technical artifact. Because HLA typing was missing for some donors at each locus, association tests included only the typed subset. An association between a missense DCLRE1C variant and V-gene and J-gene trimming of TCR beta chains was found in a later genetic analysis and replicated in an independent cohort. In a later analysis, TCR association rates were found to vary across HLA loci, with the most associated TCRs seen for DRB1 alleles and the fewest for HLA-C alleles. The earlier analysis of fewer than 750 of the donors excluded 15 to 20 rarely observed V segments, including chromosome 9 orphons, because counts were too low. The presence/absence analyses assumed that sequencing depth was roughly uniform across donors, and that assumption may not be true. In a later analysis, several top co-occurrence clusters were reported to appear linked to parvovirus B19, influenza, CMV and Epstein-Barr virus. The authors suggested that the approach could potentially be extended to other disease states and immunological phenotypes. The classifier was reported to diagnose cytomegalovirus status with high specificity and sensitivity in both the original cohort and the validation cohort. The study listed 164 TCR beta chains as associated with cytomegalovirus. Most TCR sequences were seen in very few donors, while some public TCRs were found in many individuals. When HLA alleles, especially DR and DQ, strongly co-occurred, attributing TCR associations to individual alleles was difficult. The 87-base-pair reads could not distinguish some IMGT-functional V segments, including TRBV6-2 and TRBV6-3, so those segments were excluded. A later analysis found that most CMV-associated TCR beta chains appeared HLA-restricted, with HLA associations seemingly driven largely by CMV exposure. In a later genetic analysis, fewer N-insertions in productive TCRs were reported among donors in an Asian-associated ancestry cluster than the approximately 710-donor mean.

Inclusive of the bounding cysteine and phenylalanine, the CDR3 is 13 residues long. Only CDR3 DNA is held: 39 bases, read in frame from base 1. Clipping removes 7 bases from V and 4 bases from J, with 4 as the unmatched junction base count. CDR1 MNHNS and CDR2 SASEGT are derived from the germline V gene. The TCR was taken from a man younger than 45 in good health and CMV-seronegative. Sequencing was carried out using PBMCs. Recombination joined TRBV6-1 with TRBJ1-5; the junction holds 7 bases that match TRBD1. The CDR3 in this case is CASTQTGNQPQHF. The DNA reads as follows: TGTGCCAGCACCCAGACAGGGAATCAGCCCCAGCATTTT.